What follows are 6 T cell receptor beta chains derived from one specimen sequenced in a study of OX40 agonist ivuxolimab in advanced cancers. TCRdb's table, derived via immunoSEQ multiplex PCR, lists solely in-frame clones and lacks some. The sample has around 79,000 clones; about nine tenths are singletons. Sequencing was performed on CD4+ or CD8+ T cells sorted from blood, taken in a trial of the OX40 agonist ivuxolimab. These receptor sequences come from an adult with an advanced solid tumor such as melanoma, head and neck, liver or kidney cancer.

This rearrangement joins TRBV30 to TRBJ2-5; a weak D match, TRBD1 (5 bases). V lost 0 bases, J lost 5 bases, and 10 bases lay in between. The germline CDR1 and CDR2 sequences are GTSNPN and SVGIG (reference sequence). The CDR3 is 13 amino acids. For the CDR3, the DNA is TGTGCCTGGAGTGTAGGGGCAATCGAGACCCAGTACTTC. Protein sequence: CAWSVGAIETQYF.

Only a few counts were recorded for this clone. V and J are TRBV7-3 and TRBJ1-1; no reliable D call. Between the trimmed V and J ends, which lost 2 bases and 0 bases, there was a span of 4 bases. CDR3 size: 13 residues. CDR1 is SGHTA and CDR2 is FQGTGA in the germline V gene. The CDR3 reads CASSLEVNTEAFF. The CDR3 DNA reads as TGTGCCAGCAGCTTAGAAGTGAACACTGAAGCTTTCTTT. The full variable domain, completed using reference TRBV7-3 and TRBJ1-1, is GAGVSQTPSNKVTEKGKYVELRCDPISGHTALYWYRQSLGQGPEFLIYFQGTGAADDSGLPNDRFFAVRPEGSVSTLKIQRTERGDSAVYLCASSLEVNTEAFFGQGTRLTVV.

The chain links TRBV7-6 to TRBJ1-1; no definite D call. Looked up from germline, CDR1 is SGHVS and CDR2 is FNYEAQ. There are 14 residues in the CDR3. The V end was cut by 5 bases, the J end by 0 bases, with 10 bases between. CDR3 sequence reads: CASSAGNMNTEAFF. The DNA for the CDR3 is TGTGCCAGCAGCGCCGGGAACATGAACACTGAAGCTTTCTTT. Complete variable domain (other parts from reference TRBV7-6 and TRBJ1-1): GAGVSQSPRYKVTKRGQDVALRCDPISGHVSLYWYRQALGQGPEFLTYFNYEAQQDKSGLPNDRFSAERPEGSISTLTIQRTEQRDSAMYRCASSAGNMNTEAFFGQGTRLTVV.

The genes are TRBV4-1 and TRBJ2-1; TRBD2 agrees at 8 bases. The germline V gene has CDR1 MGHRA and CDR2 YSYEKL. V lost 0 bases, J lost 4 bases, and 5 bases stayed unmatched. The CDR3 runs to 16 residues. The CDR3 nucleotides are TGCGCCAGCAGCCAAGAGTACGGGAGGGCTTACAATGAGCAGTTCTTC. It translates to CASSQEYGRAYNEQFF.

This clone has more than one count but fewer than ten. The CDR3 loop is CAKGTGNSEAFF. The CDR3 nucleotides read TGTGCCAAAGGGACAGGGAATTCTGAAGCTTTCTTT. The rearrangement joins TRBV2 to TRBJ1-1, with TRBD1 matching 9 bases. The CDR3 length is 12 residues. The ends lost 10 bases at V and 6 bases at J; junction bases unmatched: 6. Germline assignment: CDR1 SNHLY and CDR2 FYNNEI.

V gene TRBV29-1 combines with J gene TRBJ2-5, with 8 bases identical to TRBD1. CDR1 is SQVTM, CDR2 ANQGSEA, per germline. The ends lost 7 bases at V and 5 bases at J; junction bases unmatched: 12. CDR3 length equals 14 residues. The CDR3 protein is CSAAGTGGGETQYF. The DNA of the CDR3 is TGCAGCGCCGCCGGGACAGGTGGGGGGGAGACCCAGTACTTC.